The clone carrying this T cell receptor beta chain was observed at least ten times. Trimming took 3 bases from V and 8 from J; bases not matched to a gene: 9. The CDR3 has 15 residues. Per germline, CDR1 MGHRA and CDR2 YSYEKL. The sample originates from a study of blood T cells in healthy people across ages. A J-beta primer mix and a sample-barcoded 5' primer were used in a second PCR of roughly 7 to 12 cycles. MiXCR, run by TCRdb on the 5' RACE reads, gives a single entry per CDR3 protein. This table has 600,000 or so distinct CDR3 sequences, roughly 21% appearing once. Input material: blood. The chain joins TRBV4-1 to TRBJ2-4; TRBD1 aligns across 8 bases. The TCR was taken from a man aged 65 to 79 in good health. CDR3 sequence: CASSHWTGSRDIQYF. DNA for the CDR3: TGCGCCAGCAGCCACTGGACAGGGAGTAGGGACATTCAGTACTTC.